Listed here are 27 T cell receptor beta chains from one sample, sequenced in a study of cytomegalovirus exposure and HLA in healthy donors (dated 2017 in TCRdb). Library construction relied on the immunoSEQ multiplex PCR assay. TCRdb mirrors the immuneACCESS table, restricted to in-frame sequences. Some clones are absent from its copies; in checked studies, under half trace to an unresolved V gene, and the reason for the others is unknown. In all, the sample holds 150,000 to 200,000 clones, and more than 80% of those were seen once. The top ten hold roughly 7% of the sample. The sample consisted of PBMCs. These receptor sequences come from a young man in good health and CMV-seropositive.

The chain uses TRBV14 and TRBJ2-1; a weak D match, TRBD1 (6 bases). CDR1 is SGHDN, CDR2 FVKESK, per germline. The CDR3 totals 14 residues. V lost 4 bases to trimming and J lost 9 bases, with 16 bases between them. Here the CDR3 reads CASSPLGAGAEQFF. In nucleotides, the CDR3 is TGTGCCAGCAGCCCCTTGGGGGCTGGTGCTGAGCAGTTCTTC.

The chain is built from TRBV6-5 and TRBJ2-3; 11 bases map to TRBD2. V was pared by 4 bases and J by 3 bases, with 6 bases of the junction left unmatched. Germline V lookup: CDR1 MNHEY, CDR2 SVGAGI. The length of the CDR3 is 16 residues. The CDR3 bases are TGTGCCAGCAGTTTTAGCGGGAGGGCCCCTACAGATACGCAGTATTTT. The encoded protein is CASSFSGRAPTDTQYF.

The chain links TRBV5-1 to TRBJ2-2, with 9 bases that match TRBD2. The germline V gene encodes CDR1 SGHRS and CDR2 YFSETQ. The CDR3 loop spans 15 amino acids. The V and J ends lost 4 bases and 3 bases, in that order; junction bases with no gene match: 4. In DNA, the CDR3 is TGCGCCAGCAGCCCGGGACTAGCAGACACCGGGGAGCTGTTTTTT. Translated, it gives CASSPGLADTGELFF.

The chain couples TRBV4-3 to TRBJ2-4; D gene uncertain. This CDR3 contains 12 residues. Trimming shortened V by 0 bases and J by 10 bases, and 7 bases separated the two germline ends. Germline-derived CDR1 and CDR2 are LGHNA and YSLEER. CDR3 region: CASSQDRIIQYF. The CDR3 nucleotides are TGCGCCAGCAGCCAAGACAGGATTATTCAGTACTTC.

The chain carries TRBV7-6 and TRBJ2-1; 9 bases agree with TRBD2. The V gene end was trimmed by 1 base and the J gene end by 5 bases; junction bases not matched to a gene: 6. CDR1 and CDR2 (germline): SGHVS, FNYEAQ. CDR3 length: 16 residues. The CDR3 here is CASSLVASGIDNEQFF. DNA for the CDR3: TGTGCCAGCAGCTTAGTAGCTAGCGGGATTGACAATGAGCAGTTCTTC.

The rearrangement links TRBV29-1 to TRBJ2-1; 12 bases are shared with TRBD2. Germline CDR1 and CDR2: SQVTM and ANQGSEA. The CDR3 length is 16 residues. Trimming cost V 4 bases and J 2 bases; bases outside gene matches: 6. The chain's CDR3 is CSVVGLAGLTYNEQFF. In nucleotides, the CDR3 is TGCAGCGTTGTTGGACTAGCGGGGCTCACCTACAATGAGCAGTTCTTC.

The CDR3 loop is CASSIGKGVADTQYF. CDR3 DNA: TGTGCCAGTAGTATAGGTAAAGGGGTGGCAGATACGCAGTATTTT. The chain has TRBV19 and TRBJ2-3, with D possibly being TRBD1 (5 bases). The CDR3 spans 15 residues. V lost 1 base, J lost 4 bases, and 12 bases lay in between. From germline, CDR1 is LNHDA and CDR2 SQIVND (reference sequence).

The CDR3 sequence is CASSDRNYGYTF. CDR3 sequence (DNA): TGTGCCAGTAGTGACAGGAACTATGGCTACACCTTC. J is TRBJ1-2 and V is TRBV19; D may be TRBD1 (6 bases). The germline V gene has CDR1 LNHDA and CDR2 SQIVND (reference sequence). The CDR3 loop spans 12 amino acids. V lost 5 bases, J lost 2 bases, and 6 bases lay in between.

CDR3 protein: CAWDLGLPQQETQYF. As DNA, the CDR3 is TGTGCCTGGGACCTGGGACTTCCACAGCAAGAGACCCAGTACTTC. This chain joins TRBV30 and TRBJ2-5; a possible D gene is TRBD2 (6 bases). The CDR3 is 15 amino acids. V was cut by 5 bases and J by 2 bases, with 18 bases left in between. Germline CDR1 GTSNPN, CDR2 SVGIG (reference sequence).

Only one count was recorded for this clone. The CDR3 nucleotides read TGTGCCAGCAGAGAGGACAGGGTTAGCTCCTACGAGCAGTACTTC. Its protein is CASREDRVSSYEQYF. This chain links TRBV2 with TRBJ2-7; TRBD1 agrees at 8 bases. There are 15 residues in the CDR3. V gave up 6 bases and J gave up 0 bases; unmatched junction bases: 7. Germline V gene sequence: CDR1 SNHLY, CDR2 FYNNEI.

The CDR3 sequence is CASSLKGQNYGYTF. The CDR3 region has the DNA TGTGCCAGCAGCTTAAAGGGGCAGAACTATGGCTACACCTTC. The chain has TRBV7-2 and TRBJ1-2; a possible D gene is TRBD1 (5 bases). CDR1 is SGHTA, CDR2 FQGNSA, per germline. V dropped 2 bases and J dropped 2 bases, with 9 bases sitting between them. The CDR3 is 14 residues long.

The chain recombines TRBV29-1 with TRBJ2-2, with a tentative D call TRBD2 (5 bases). Deletions cut 4 bases from V and 0 bases from J, with 9 bases between. This CDR3 comprises 14 residues. Germline loops: CDR1 SQVTM, CDR2 ANQGSEA. The CDR3: CSVASGANTGELFF. CDR3 nucleotide sequence: TGCAGCGTTGCCTCCGGGGCGAACACCGGGGAGCTGTTTTTT.

This clone occurred once. This sequence joins TRBV19 and TRBJ2-3; a weak D match, TRBD2 (5 bases). The germline V and J ends were trimmed by 0 bases and 4 bases, with 11 bases remaining between them. Germline CDR1 is LNHDA and CDR2 is SQIVND (reference sequence). This CDR3 region has 15 residues. The CDR3 here is CASSIEGAGADTQYF. For the CDR3, the DNA is TGTGCCAGTAGTATAGAGGGAGCCGGTGCAGATACGCAGTATTTT.

The rearrangement links TRBV7-8 to TRBJ2-3, with D maybe TRBD2 (6 bases). Trimming cost V 5 bases and J 6 bases, with 21 bases left between them. Germline V gene lookup returns CDR1 SGHVS and CDR2 FQNEAQ. The CDR3 has 16 amino acids. In DNA, the CDR3 is TGTGCCAGCAGCCCTCCTGGTGCGGGGAATAAGGATACGCAGTATTTT. Protein sequence: CASSPPGAGNKDTQYF.

This clone was picked up one time. The rearrangement uses TRBV30 and TRBJ2-7, with 9 positions matching TRBD1. The length of the CDR3 is 13 residues. V lost 1 base to trimming and J lost 4 bases; unmatched junction nucleotides: 2. The germline CDR1 and CDR2 sequences are GTSNPN and SVGIG (reference sequence). CDR3 sequence (DNA): TGTGCCTGGAGTGAAGACAGGGGGTACGAGCAGTACTTC. Its protein product is CAWSEDRGYEQYF.

This chain links TRBV7-2 with TRBJ1-3; the D is unclear. CDR1 SGHTA and CDR2 FQGNSA come from the germline V gene. CDR3 length equals 17 residues. V lost 1 base, J lost 0 bases, and 13 bases lay in between. CDR3 DNA: TGTGCCAGCAGCTTAGTCGGCAGAGCGAGCTCTGGAAACACCATATATTTT. Encoded protein: CASSLVGRASSGNTIYF.

The chain uses TRBV27 and TRBJ2-7, with a possible D match to TRBD2 (5 bases). Germline CDR1 and CDR2: MNHEY and SMNVEV (reference sequence). The CDR3 is 14 residues long. Trimming took 4 bases from V and 2 from J, leaving 12 bases between them. The CDR3 here is CASSWYKGAYEQYF. In DNA, the CDR3 is TGTGCCAGCAGTTGGTATAAGGGAGCCTACGAGCAGTACTTC.

The rearrangement links TRBV4-1 to TRBJ2-7, with D possibly TRBD1 on 7 matching bases. This CDR3 has 14 amino acids. The V gene's germline CDR1 is MGHRA and CDR2 YSYEKL. The V end was cut by 5 bases, the J end by 2 bases, with 13 bases between. The CDR3 bases are TGCGCCAGCAGCGGTCTCAGGGGGGCCTACGAGCAGTACTTC. It yields the protein CASSGLRGAYEQYF.

This clone was seen a handful of times. V is TRBV7-9 and J is TRBJ2-3, with TRBD2 matching over 8 bases. The CDR3 is 15 amino acids. Trimming took 5 bases from V and 3 from J; bases not matched to a gene: 7. Germline CDR1 and CDR2: SEHNR and FQNEAQ (reference sequence). Written as DNA, the CDR3 is TGTGCCAGCAGCCCGACGCAGCGGGGGACAGATACGCAGTATTTT. It translates to CASSPTQRGTDTQYF.

The chain carries TRBV30 and TRBJ2-7, with 7 positions matching TRBD1. Looked up from germline, CDR1 is GTSNPN and CDR2 is SVGIG (reference sequence). The CDR3 is 14 amino acids. J lost 3 bases, V lost 3 bases, and 8 bases had no gene match. CDR3 nucleotide sequence: TGTGCCTGGAGCCGGGGCAGGGGGTTCTACGAGCAGTACTTC. It is translated as CAWSRGRGFYEQYF.

This chain uses TRBV30 with TRBJ2-7, with 9 bases matching TRBD1. V lost 3 bases and J lost 0; bases outside the gene matches: 3. The CDR3 has 14 residues. Germline V gene lookup returns CDR1 GTSNPN and CDR2 SVGIG (reference sequence). The CDR3 nucleotides are TGTGCCTGGAGGGGACAGGGAGACTCCTACGAGCAGTACTTC. Translation: CAWRGQGDSYEQYF.

V is TRBV6-4 and J is TRBJ2-1; D not certain. The CDR3 is 13 amino acids. Germline V gene lookup returns CDR1 MRHNA and CDR2 SNTAGT. The V gene lost 4 bases and the J gene lost 7 bases, with 11 bases spanning the gap. The CDR3 sequence is CASSVDQENEQFF. The CDR3 DNA sequence: TGTGCCAGCAGTGTCGACCAGGAAAATGAGCAGTTCTTC.

The CDR3 nucleotides read TGTGCCAGCAGCTTGGGACAGGGATTCAATGAGCAGTTCTTC. Its translation: CASSLGQGFNEQFF. The chain uses TRBV7-6 and TRBJ2-1; 9 nucleotides match TRBD1. This CDR3 has 14 amino acids. V dropped 3 bases and J dropped 6; count of bases not matched to a gene: 3. Looked up from germline, CDR1 is SGHVS and CDR2 is FNYEAQ.

The V gene is TRBV21-1, the J gene TRBJ2-2; the listed D gene, TRBD1, was not tested against the DNA. TRBV21-1 is given as a pseudogene. The CDR3 spans 16 residues. Here the CDR3 reads CASSKRVRGHTGELFF. The CDR3 DNA is TGTGCCAGCAGCAAAAGAGTCAGGGGGCACACCGGGGAGCTGTTTTTT.

The chain joins TRBV10-3 to TRBJ2-7; a possible D gene is TRBD2 (5 bases). V lost 11 bases to trimming and J lost 0 bases, with 20 bases between them. The CDR3 length is 15 residues. From germline, CDR1 is ENHRY and CDR2 SYGVKD. CDR3 sequence reads: CASAGLYGSSYEQYF. As DNA, the CDR3 is TGTGCCTCCGCGGGTCTCTACGGTAGCTCCTACGAGCAGTACTTC.

The chain carries TRBV7-2 and TRBJ2-7, with 11 bases aligning to TRBD2. V was pared by 1 base and J by 0 bases, with 5 bases of the junction left unmatched. The CDR3 consists of 17 residues. Germline CDR1 reads SGHTA; CDR2 reads FQGNSA. CDR3 nucleotides: TGTGCCAGCAGCTTAGTTCTAGCGGGAGGTCTCTCCTACGAGCAGTACTTC. Translating it yields CASSLVLAGGLSYEQYF.

This chain links TRBV29-1 with TRBJ2-5; 10 nucleotides agree with TRBD2. The CDR3 sequence is 14 residues long. Germline CDR1 SQVTM, CDR2 ANQGSEA. The J segment lost 4 bases and the V segment lost 4 bases, leaving 6 bases of the junction unmatched. CDR3 bases: TGCAGCGTTGGGAAAGCGGGAGGGGTAGAGACCCAGTACTTC. It yields the protein CSVGKAGGVETQYF.